What follows is one TCR beta chain and its context. The antigen is unknown. As the sequencing template, cDNA was produced by extracting RNA and reverse transcribing it. TCRdb's copy holds only in-frame clones and misses some; the assay was immunoSEQ multiplex PCR. The profile shows 130,000 to 150,000 clones, 80% to 90% of them singletons. This sample is part of a study of CD8+ T cells in alopecia areata. Study as a whole: Tofacitinib was given for 6 to 18 months, then stopped for 6 months. Findings and caveats of the study: Besides other cells, scalp samples also yield sequences of resident alphabeta T cells from normal skin. Clonality exceeded that of normal scalp in lesional scalp, most notably in alopecia totalis/universalis.

Collected material from alopecia areata patients comprised lesional scalp punch biopsies and peripheral blood. The sample in question was CD8+ T cells sorted from blood, obtained at week 0. This clonotype was sampled from a human donor with alopecia areata.

The CDR3 reads CSVGTVVEAFF. Here the CDR3 DNA reads TGCAGCGTTGGGACAGTTGTTGAAGCTTTCTTT. This chain uses TRBV29-1 with TRBJ1-1, with D maybe TRBD1 (6 bases). The CDR3 sequence is 11 residues long. V lost 4 bases and J lost 7, with 10 bases in between. From germline, CDR1 is SQVTM and CDR2 ANQGSEA.